The entry below gives a single T cell receptor (beta chain) sequence along with its context. As yet, its antigen is unknown. PCR was performed using 60 Vbeta and 13 Jbeta primers. Some clones are missing from TCRdb's copy, which holds only in-frame ones; the method was immunoSEQ multiplex PCR. The table has 55,000 to 65,000 clones, about 80% seen once. This sample is drawn from a study of cytomegalovirus exposure and HLA in healthy donors. In the study overall: Genotyping showed roughly 86% of some 400 donors falling in the Caucasian-associated ancestry cluster.

CDR1 and CDR2 (germline): MNHNS, SASEGT. The ends lost 3 bases at V and 1 base at J; junction bases unmatched: 4. This CDR3 is built from 16 residues. Study results and limitations: Among TCR sequences, most were rare, though some public TCRs appeared in many donors. The authors later found TCR association rates varying by HLA locus, with DRB1 most and HLA-C fewest. Some V segments, TRBV6-2 and TRBV6-3 among them, were indistinguishable and were therefore excluded.

Sequencing was carried out using PBMCs. The receptor was derived from a woman aged 40 to 50 in good health and CMV-seropositive. The V and J genes are TRBV6-1 and TRBJ1-4; 8 positions match TRBD1. The CDR3 sequence: CASSDIQGGTNEKLFF. CDR3 nucleotide sequence: TGTGCCAGCAGTGACATACAGGGGGGAACTAATGAAAAACTGTTTTTT.